Each of the 5 T cell receptor beta chains below was sequenced from the same sample in a study of identical twins. In TCRdb, the 5' RACE reads were re-called with MiXCR into one record per CDR3 protein. The sample lists about 500,000 distinct CDR3 sequences, about 13% occurring once. A further study also used this sample, focusing on yellow fever vaccine responses in identical twins.

The sequencing sample was made of CD4+ T cells sorted from blood. These receptors were collected from a woman aged 18-35 years in good health.

This clonotype was counted many times. The chain links TRBV29-1 to TRBJ2-2, with no clear D. The V gene's germline CDR1 is SQVTM and CDR2 ANQGSEA. The CDR3 extends over 12 amino acids. With 1 base removed from V and 6 bases from J, the gap between germline ends came to 6 bases. The CDR3 coding sequence is TGCAGCGTTGAAGGGGTGGCCGGGGAGCTGTTTTTT. It specifies CSVEGVAGELFF.

This clonotype was counted a few times. The rearrangement joins TRBV18 to TRBJ2-7; D might be TRBD2 (5 bases). This CDR3 comprises 16 residues. The ends were cut back, 1 base at V and 2 bases at J, with 15 bases in the middle. CDR1 and CDR2 (germline): KGHSH, LQKENI. Here the CDR3 reads CASSPLAAADTYEQYF. The CDR3 coding sequence is TGTGCCAGCTCACCACTGGCAGCGGCAGACACCTACGAGCAGTACTTC.

J is TRBJ1-4 and V is TRBV7-9; D gene uncertain. With 2 bases removed from V and 8 bases from J, the gap between germline ends came to 15 bases. CDR1 is SEHNR and CDR2 is FQNEAQ in the germline V gene (reference sequence). This CDR3 spans 15 amino acids. CDR3 coding DNA: TGTGCCAGCAGCTTACCAGGATTGGTCGAAGAAAAACTGTTTTTT. Protein product: CASSLPGLVEEKLFF.

This clonotype has just a few counts. The chain carries TRBV2 and TRBJ1-5; D is undetermined. Trimming pared 3 bases from V and 6 bases from J, leaving 3 bases between. The CDR3 sequence is 11 residues long. Germline V CDR1 and CDR2: SNHLY, FYNNEI. The CDR3: CASSDTQPQHF. For the CDR3, the DNA is TGTGCCAGCAGTGACACTCAGCCCCAGCATTTT.

This clonotype occurred a few times. This chain connects TRBV7-2 to TRBJ2-3; D gene unclear. V was pared by 3 bases and J by 4 bases, with 11 bases between. Germline-derived CDR1 and CDR2 are SGHTA and FQGNSA. The CDR3 covers 14 residues. The DNA for the CDR3 is TGTGCCAGCAGCTTCGTCCAGGTCGCAGATACGCAGTATTTT. It specifies CASSFVQVADTQYF.